This is a list of T cell receptor beta chains from one sample in a study of CD8 T cells in Susac syndrome. TCRdb fed the immunoSEQ multiplex PCR reads into MiXCR, producing one record per CDR3 protein. The sample lists tens of thousands of distinct CDR3 sequences, around 93% seen once, with over 0.12% in the top ten. Sequenced: CD4+ T cells from PBMCs. These TCRs come from a human donor with Susac syndrome. Each CDR3 is given with its conserved first and last residue. D genes are given only for firm matches. For some rows the clone size is stated as once, few or many, or as a class when expanded; others skip it.

d_call: -
v_call: TRBV5-4
clone_size: -
j_call: TRBJ1-1
cdr3_aa: CASSLGARFPEAFF
cdr3_nt: TGTGCCAGCAGCTTGGGGGCCCGTTTCCCTGAAGCTTTCTTT

d_call: TRBD2
v_call: TRBV20-1
clone_size: once
j_call: TRBJ2-5
cdr3_aa: CSALRTQGLQETQYF
cdr3_nt: TGCAGTGCTCTCCGGACTCAGGGACTACAAGAGACCCAGTACTTC

d_call: -
v_call: TRBV20-1
clone_size: -
j_call: TRBJ2-7
cdr3_aa: CSARSGRLYEQYF
cdr3_nt: TGCAGTGCTAGATCGGGCCGCCTATACGAGCAGTACTTC

d_call: -
v_call: TRBV27
clone_size: -
j_call: TRBJ2-7
cdr3_aa: CASSSWDGYEQYF
cdr3_nt: TGTGCCAGCAGTTCCTGGGACGGGTACGAGCAGTACTTC

d_call: -
v_call: TRBV4-1
clone_size: -
j_call: TRBJ1-6
cdr3_aa: CASSQPRGISPLHF
cdr3_nt: TGCGCCAGCAGCCAACCGAGGGGGATTTCACCCCTCCACTTT

d_call: -
v_call: TRBV28
clone_size: -
j_call: TRBJ1-1
cdr3_aa: CAVSSGRGAFF
cdr3_nt: TGTGCCGTTTCCTCAGGGAGGGGAGCTTTCTTT

d_call: TRBD1
v_call: TRBV23-1
clone_size: -
j_call: TRBJ2-7
cdr3_aa: CASSQTTGGWYEQYF
cdr3_nt: TGCGCCAGCAGTCAAACGACAGGGGGCTGGTACGAGCAGTACTTC

d_call: -
v_call: TRBV7-2
clone_size: -
j_call: TRBJ1-1
cdr3_aa: CASSPADGAEAFF
cdr3_nt: TGTGCCAGCAGCCCAGCGGATGGGGCTGAAGCTTTCTTT

d_call: -
v_call: TRBV11-2
clone_size: few
j_call: TRBJ2-3
cdr3_aa: CASSLTGAPSTDTQYF
cdr3_nt: TGTGCCAGCAGCTTAACCGGGGCACCTAGCACAGATACGCAGTATTTT

d_call: -
v_call: TRBV2
clone_size: once
j_call: TRBJ1-6
cdr3_aa: CASTRGRGMGSYNSPLHF
cdr3_nt: TGTGCCAGCACGAGGGGCAGGGGTATGGGCTCCTATAATTCACCCCTCCACTTT

d_call: TRBD1
v_call: TRBV7-9
clone_size: -
j_call: TRBJ2-7
cdr3_aa: CASTPKGARWREQYF
cdr3_nt: TGTGCCAGCACCCCAAAGGGGGCGCGTTGGAGGGAGCAGTACTTC

d_call: TRBD1
v_call: TRBV7-9
clone_size: -
j_call: TRBJ2-3
cdr3_aa: CASSFIGTASTDTQYF
cdr3_nt: TGTGCCAGCAGCTTCATCGGGACAGCTAGCACAGATACGCAGTATTTT

d_call: -
v_call: TRBV7-2
clone_size: -
j_call: TRBJ1-4
cdr3_aa: CASSLPEGAQVEKLFF
cdr3_nt: TGTGCCAGCAGCCTACCCGAAGGAGCTCAGGTTGAAAAACTGTTTTTT

d_call: -
v_call: TRBV7-2
clone_size: -
j_call: TRBJ2-2
cdr3_aa: CASSLDRSGELFF
cdr3_nt: TGTGCCAGCAGCTTAGATAGGTCAGGGGAGCTGTTTTTT

d_call: TRBD2
v_call: TRBV18
clone_size: -
j_call: TRBJ2-7
cdr3_aa: CASSPAGAYEQYF
cdr3_nt: TGTGCCAGCTCACCGGCGGGAGCCTACGAGCAGTACTTC

d_call: -
v_call: TRBV6-2/TRBV6-3
clone_size: -
j_call: TRBJ1-5
cdr3_aa: CASSYGVGGGQPQHF
cdr3_nt: TGTGCCAGCAGTTACGGGGTAGGGGGGGGTCAGCCCCAGCATTTT

d_call: -
v_call: TRBV11-2
clone_size: -
j_call: TRBJ1-1
cdr3_aa: CASSSSMDTEAFF
cdr3_nt: TGTGCCAGCAGCTCCTCCATGGACACTGAAGCTTTCTTT

d_call: TRBD1
v_call: TRBV2
clone_size: -
j_call: TRBJ2-4
cdr3_aa: CASSEDRALAKNIQYF
cdr3_nt: TGTGCCAGCAGTGAGGACAGGGCCCTAGCCAAAAACATTCAGTACTTC

d_call: -
v_call: TRBV6-2/TRBV6-3
clone_size: -
j_call: TRBJ2-3
cdr3_aa: CASSYQQWTDTQYF
cdr3_nt: TGTGCCAGCAGTTACCAGCAGTGGACAGATACGCAGTATTTT

d_call: TRBD1
v_call: TRBV7-2
clone_size: -
j_call: TRBJ1-1
cdr3_aa: CASSLGQGHTEAFF
cdr3_nt: TGTGCCAGCAGCTTAGGACAGGGTCACACTGAAGCTTTCTTT

d_call: -
v_call: TRBV6-6
clone_size: -
j_call: TRBJ2-3
cdr3_aa: CASRSPTADTQYF
cdr3_nt: TGTGCCAGCAGATCCCCTACAGCAGATACGCAGTATTTT

d_call: -
v_call: TRBV28
clone_size: -
j_call: TRBJ2-1
cdr3_aa: CASSRDPENYSYNEQFF
cdr3_nt: TGTGCCAGCAGTCGGGACCCAGAAAATTACTCCTACAATGAGCAGTTCTTC

d_call: TRBD2
v_call: TRBV6-5
clone_size: -
j_call: TRBJ2-7
cdr3_aa: CASSQGTRYEQYF
cdr3_nt: TGTGCCAGCAGTCAAGGGACTAGATACGAGCAGTACTTC

d_call: TRBD1
v_call: TRBV10-3
clone_size: once
j_call: TRBJ2-5
cdr3_aa: CAISDAGGGETQYF
cdr3_nt: TGTGCCATCAGTGATGCAGGGGGCGGCGAGACCCAGTACTTC

d_call: TRBD2
v_call: TRBV20-1
clone_size: -
j_call: TRBJ2-3
cdr3_aa: CSEAASGGPDTQYF
cdr3_nt: TGCAGTGAGGCGGCTAGCGGGGGCCCGGATACGCAGTATTTT

d_call: TRBD1
v_call: TRBV27
clone_size: -
j_call: TRBJ2-7
cdr3_aa: CASSWRRNTGGAEQYF
cdr3_nt: TGTGCCAGCAGTTGGCGTCGCAATACAGGGGGCGCGGAGCAGTACTTC

d_call: -
v_call: TRBV11-3
clone_size: -
j_call: TRBJ1-1
cdr3_aa: CASSLDGSTEAFF
cdr3_nt: TGTGCCAGCAGCTTAGACGGTAGCACTGAAGCTTTCTTT

d_call: -
v_call: TRBV6-1
clone_size: -
j_call: TRBJ2-2
cdr3_aa: CASRTGSANTGELFF
cdr3_nt: TGTGCCAGCAGAACAGGGTCAGCGAACACCGGGGAGCTGTTTTTT

d_call: -
v_call: TRBV11-1
clone_size: -
j_call: TRBJ1-5
cdr3_aa: CASSQDGYSNQPQHF
cdr3_nt: TGTGCCAGCAGCCAAGATGGGTACAGCAATCAGCCCCAGCATTTT

d_call: TRBD2
v_call: TRBV28
clone_size: -
j_call: TRBJ2-5
cdr3_aa: CASSFGGARGEAQYF
cdr3_nt: TGTGCCAGCAGTTTCGGGGGGGCCAGGGGAGAGGCCCAGTACTTC

d_call: TRBD2
v_call: TRBV9
clone_size: -
j_call: TRBJ2-1
cdr3_aa: CASSVLAGAHNEQFF
cdr3_nt: TGTGCCAGCAGCGTTTTAGCGGGGGCTCACAATGAGCAGTTCTTC

d_call: TRBD1
v_call: TRBV7-2
clone_size: -
j_call: TRBJ2-7
cdr3_aa: CASSSRQGNYEQYF
cdr3_nt: TGTGCCAGCAGCTCCCGACAGGGGAACTACGAGCAGTACTTC

d_call: TRBD1
v_call: TRBV5-1
clone_size: once
j_call: TRBJ2-7
cdr3_aa: CASSFAGGEGEQYF
cdr3_nt: TGCGCCAGCAGCTTCGCAGGGGGCGAGGGAGAGCAGTACTTC

d_call: -
v_call: TRBV28
clone_size: -
j_call: TRBJ1-3
cdr3_aa: CASTLTEGNTIYF
cdr3_nt: TGTGCCAGCACCTTGACGGAAGGAAACACCATATATTTT

d_call: TRBD1
v_call: TRBV20-1
clone_size: -
j_call: TRBJ1-3
cdr3_aa: CSARKGTVSGNTIYF
cdr3_nt: TGCAGTGCTAGAAAAGGGACAGTCTCTGGAAACACCATATATTTT

d_call: TRBD1
v_call: TRBV29-1
clone_size: -
j_call: TRBJ1-1
cdr3_aa: CSVTGQLNTEAFF
cdr3_nt: TGCAGCGTGACGGGACAGCTGAACACTGAAGCTTTCTTT

d_call: -
v_call: TRBV15
clone_size: -
j_call: TRBJ1-6
cdr3_aa: CATRNRESSYNSPLHF
cdr3_nt: TGTGCCACCAGGAACAGGGAAAGCTCCTATAATTCACCCCTCCACTTT

d_call: -
v_call: TRBV6-2/TRBV6-3
clone_size: once
j_call: TRBJ2-7
cdr3_aa: CASSYRGTWTYEQYF
cdr3_nt: TGTGCCAGCAGTTACAGGGGGACTTGGACCTACGAGCAGTACTTC

d_call: -
v_call: TRBV7-2
clone_size: -
j_call: TRBJ2-7
cdr3_aa: CASSLRVRSYEQYF
cdr3_nt: TGTGCCAGCAGCTTAAGGGTCCGCTCCTACGAGCAGTACTTC

d_call: -
v_call: TRBV19
clone_size: -
j_call: TRBJ2-7
cdr3_aa: CASSKAGTFTPYEQYF
cdr3_nt: TGTGCCAGTAGTAAAGCCGGGACATTCACACCCTACGAGCAGTACTTC

d_call: -
v_call: TRBV6-2/TRBV6-3
clone_size: -
j_call: TRBJ1-5
cdr3_aa: CASRLMIADQPQHF
cdr3_nt: TGTGCCAGCAGACTGATGATAGCGGATCAGCCCCAGCATTTT

d_call: -
v_call: TRBV20-1
clone_size: -
j_call: TRBJ1-2
cdr3_aa: CSAGGTPSNYGYTF
cdr3_nt: TGCAGTGCTGGAGGGACACCTTCCAACTATGGCTACACCTTC

d_call: TRBD1
v_call: TRBV18
clone_size: once
j_call: TRBJ2-7
cdr3_aa: CASSRDGTGAYEQYF
cdr3_nt: TGTGCCAGCTCACGAGACGGGACAGGGGCCTACGAGCAGTACTTC

d_call: TRBD2
v_call: TRBV20-1
clone_size: -
j_call: TRBJ2-1
cdr3_aa: CSANRGGGYNEQFF
cdr3_nt: TGCAGTGCTAACCGCGGGGGGGGATACAATGAGCAGTTCTTC

d_call: -
v_call: TRBV5-5
clone_size: -
j_call: TRBJ2-7
cdr3_aa: CASSLYQGPEQYF
cdr3_nt: TGTGCCAGCAGCTTGTATCAGGGTCCCGAGCAGTACTTC

d_call: TRBD1
v_call: TRBV27
clone_size: once
j_call: TRBJ2-7
cdr3_aa: CASSSGQGTLKQYF
cdr3_nt: TGTGCCAGCAGTTCAGGACAGGGGACTCTAAAGCAGTACTTC

d_call: -
v_call: TRBV12-3/TRBV12-4
clone_size: -
j_call: TRBJ2-1
cdr3_aa: CASTKGQNNEQFF
cdr3_nt: TGTGCCAGCACGAAGGGGCAGAACAATGAGCAGTTCTTC

d_call: TRBD1
v_call: TRBV25-1
clone_size: -
j_call: TRBJ1-4
cdr3_aa: CASSEFWGTVATNEKLFF
cdr3_nt: TGTGCCAGCAGTGAATTCTGGGGGACAGTTGCAACTAATGAAAAACTGTTTTTT

d_call: TRBD1
v_call: TRBV6-2/TRBV6-3
clone_size: -
j_call: TRBJ2-2
cdr3_aa: CASSPSKPGQGHHHANTGELFF
cdr3_nt: TGTGCCAGCAGCCCTTCAAAACCGGGACAGGGGCACCATCACGCGAACACCGGGGAGCTGTTTTTT

d_call: -
v_call: TRBV28
clone_size: -
j_call: TRBJ2-4
cdr3_aa: CASSQTGRAKNIQYF
cdr3_nt: TGTGCCAGCAGCCAGACAGGACGGGCCAAAAACATTCAGTACTTC

d_call: TRBD1
v_call: TRBV20-1
clone_size: -
j_call: TRBJ2-7
cdr3_aa: CSAATGDYEQYF
cdr3_nt: TGCAGTGCTGCAACAGGGGACTACGAGCAGTACTTC

d_call: TRBD1
v_call: TRBV14
clone_size: -
j_call: TRBJ1-6
cdr3_aa: CASRQASPGTGNSPLHF
cdr3_nt: TGTGCCAGCAGACAAGCCTCCCCCGGGACAGGAAACTCACCCCTCCACTTT

d_call: -
v_call: TRBV12-3/TRBV12-4
clone_size: -
j_call: TRBJ2-5
cdr3_aa: CASSSGQEETQYF
cdr3_nt: TGTGCCAGCAGTTCAGGACAAGAAGAGACCCAGTACTTC

d_call: -
v_call: TRBV2
clone_size: -
j_call: TRBJ2-7
cdr3_aa: CASSAGRLVEYEQYF
cdr3_nt: TGTGCCAGCAGTGCAGGTAGACTAGTCGAGTACGAGCAGTACTTC

d_call: TRBD1
v_call: TRBV7-6
clone_size: -
j_call: TRBJ2-7
cdr3_aa: CASSLAGTVLSYEQYF
cdr3_nt: TGTGCCAGCAGCTTGGCCGGGACAGTGCTCTCCTACGAGCAGTACTTC

d_call: -
v_call: TRBV2
clone_size: -
j_call: TRBJ2-7
cdr3_aa: CASRSDGLYEQYF
cdr3_nt: TGTGCCAGCAGGTCGGACGGCCTCTACGAGCAGTACTTC

d_call: TRBD2
v_call: TRBV7-8
clone_size: -
j_call: TRBJ2-7
cdr3_aa: CASSLIGGGVYEQYF
cdr3_nt: TGTGCCAGCAGCTTAATCGGCGGGGGGGTTTACGAGCAGTACTTC

d_call: -
v_call: TRBV6-6
clone_size: -
j_call: TRBJ2-2
cdr3_aa: CASSDEVGSRTELFF
cdr3_nt: TGTGCCAGCAGTGACGAGGTTGGTTCTCGGACAGAGCTGTTTTTT

d_call: -
v_call: TRBV28
clone_size: -
j_call: TRBJ1-1
cdr3_aa: CASSLTSFRRVRNTEAFF
cdr3_nt: TGTGCCAGCAGTTTGACTTCATTTCGCAGGGTCAGGAACACTGAAGCTTTCTTT